A single sample is the source of the 19 T cell receptor beta chains below, sequenced in a study of T cells in Graves' hyperthyroidism and ophthalmopathy. Authors of the study amplified TCR beta CDR3 regions from RNA transcripts. Carried out on the TCR CDR3, a first-round RT-PCR used the HTBI primer set. TCRdb called the multiplex PCR reads again in MiXCR, with one record for every CDR3 protein. The sample includes some 720,000 distinct CDR3 sequences, over 15% of them seen just once. Sequenced input: blood. Receptor source: a young man with Graves' hyperthyroidism.

This clonotype was observed many times. V is TRBV30 and J is TRBJ1-5; possible D gene TRBD1, 6 bases. The V end was cut by 2 bases, the J end by 2 bases, with 10 bases between. This CDR3 is built from 14 residues. CDR1 and CDR2 from the germline V gene are GTSNPN and SVGIG (reference sequence). CDR3 amino acids: CAWSPRQGNQPQHF. CDR3 coding DNA: TGTGCCTGGAGTCCCCGACAGGGCAATCAGCCCCAGCATTTT.

The CDR3 DNA reads TGTGCCAGCAGTCCGCGGACAGGGATGGTGGGGAGCAATCAGCCCCAGCATTTT. Translation: CASSPRTGMVGSNQPQHF. The chain uses TRBV27 and TRBJ1-5; 8 positions match TRBD1. The CDR3 length is 18 residues. The trim removed 5 bases at V and 1 base at J, leaving 13 bases unmatched. The germline CDR1 and CDR2 sequences are MNHEY and SMNVEV (reference sequence).

This clonotype was observed at least ten times. V usage is TRBV12-3 or TRBV12-4 and J usage is TRBJ2-3; D tentatively fits TRBD1 or TRBD2 (5 bases each). This CDR3 has 17 residues. V gave up 1 base and J gave up 7 bases, with 21 bases separating them. As DNA, the CDR3 is TGTGCCAGCAGTTTAGAGGCAGGGAGCGAGGGGTTGCATACGCAGTATTTT. This codes for CASSLEAGSEGLHTQYF.

The chain joins TRBV7-6 to TRBJ1-5; 9 positions agree with TRBD1. Germline-derived CDR1 and CDR2 are SGHVS and FNYEAQ. The CDR3 has 17 amino acids. V shed 5 bases and J 1 base; nucleotides not matched to a gene: 9. CDR3 in DNA: TGTGCCAGCAGCCCGAGCTACGGACAGGGGAGCAATCAGCCCCAGCATTTT. This sequence encodes CASSPSYGQGSNQPQHF.

This clonotype was seen many times. The chain employs TRBV6-1 and TRBJ2-1, with D perhaps TRBD2 (5 bases). CDR1 is MNHNS, CDR2 SASEGT, per germline. The CDR3 length is 15 residues. Trimming took off 2 bases at V and 8 bases at J, with 16 bases between the two ends. CDR3 in amino acids: CASSESPGEGDEQFF. The CDR3 DNA sequence: TGTGCCAGCAGTGAATCCCCCGGGGAAGGCGATGAGCAGTTCTTC.

Of note for this clonotype: A read error may be the cause here, since a much bigger clone is one base away. The chain carries TRBV6-9 and TRBJ2-1, with D perhaps TRBD1 (6 bases). V gave up 3 bases and J gave up 7 bases, with 16 bases separating them. Germline V gives CDR1 MNHGY, CDR2 SVAAGI. The CDR3 has 15 residues. The CDR3 bases are TGTGCCAGCAGTTACTGGAACAGGGTGGGGAATGAGCAGTTCTTC. Translated: CASSYWNRVGNEQFF.

This clonotype came up many times. The chain uses TRBV5-1 and TRBJ1-1, with TRBD1 as a possible D gene (6 bases). With 3 bases removed from V and 4 bases from J, the gap between germline ends came to 16 bases. The CDR3 loop spans 15 amino acids. Germline V lookup: CDR1 SGHRS, CDR2 YFSETQ. CDR3 nucleotide sequence: TGCGCCAGCAGCTCAATCCCGGGACAAAGCACTGAAGCTTTCTTT. Protein sequence: CASSSIPGQSTEAFF.

The chain joins TRBV9 to TRBJ2-1; TRBD2 might be the D (6 bases). Per germline, CDR1 SGDLS and CDR2 YYNGEE. Trimming took off 3 bases at V and 9 bases at J, with 13 bases between the two ends. The CDR3 is 13 residues long. The chain's CDR3 is CASSDGDGSEQFF. DNA of the CDR3: TGTGCCAGCAGCGATGGCGACGGGAGTGAGCAGTTCTTC. Drawing the rest from reference TRBV9 and TRBJ2-1, the complete variable domain is DSGVTQTPKHLITATGQRVTLRCSPRSGDLSVYWYQQSLDQGLQFLIQYYNGEERAKGNILERFSAQQFPDLHSELNLSSLELGDSALYFCASSDGDGSEQFFGPGTRLTVL.

The chain uses TRBV19 and TRBJ2-7; weak D call: TRBD2 (5 bases). The V end lost 5 bases, the J end lost 2 bases, and 13 bases lay between the germline ends. CDR3 length: 14 amino acids. Germline loops: CDR1 LNHDA, CDR2 SQIVND (reference sequence). The CDR3, as DNA: TGTGCCAGTAGTCAGGAGGCTCGTGCCTACGAGCAGTACTTC. Protein: CASSQEARAYEQYF.

This clonotype was counted ten times or more. The CDR3 sequence is CASSPRSQGDEKLFF. The CDR3 nucleotides are TGTGCCAGCTCACCACGCTCACAGGGGGATGAAAAACTGTTTTTT. The chain is built from TRBV18 and TRBJ1-4; 8 bases match TRBD1. CDR1 and CDR2 from the germline V gene are KGHSH and LQKENI. V shed 1 base, J shed 6 bases, and the junction held 4 bases outside the gene matches. The CDR3 totals 15 residues.

This clonotype was recorded at least ten times. The chain recombines TRBV12-3 or TRBV12-4 with TRBJ1-5; a possible D gene is TRBD1 (5 bases). CDR3 length: 13 amino acids. V lost 6 bases and J lost 4, with 10 bases in between. CDR3 bases: TGTGCCAGCAGATACAGGACTAATCAGCCCCAGCATTTT. This codes for CASRYRTNQPQHF.

This clonotype has more than one count but fewer than ten. V is TRBV6-5 and J is TRBJ2-5; 8 bases align to TRBD1. This CDR3 contains 17 residues. Germline assignment: CDR1 MNHEY and CDR2 SVGAGI. V lost 2 bases to trimming and J lost 1 base; unmatched junction nucleotides: 9. The CDR3: CASSYGGRGRVQETQYF. In nucleotides, the CDR3 is TGTGCCAGCAGTTACGGGGGCAGGGGGCGAGTCCAAGAGACCCAGTACTTC.

This chain connects TRBV20-1 to TRBJ2-2; a possible D gene is TRBD2 (5 bases). Germline V gives CDR1 DFQATT, CDR2 SNEGSKA (reference sequence). V was pared by 3 bases and J by 1 base, with 12 bases between. The CDR3 runs 15 residues. The CDR3 region has the DNA TGCAGTGCTAGCGGACTCCGGGGGAACACCGGGGAGCTGTTTTTT. Its protein is CSASGLRGNTGELFF.

The chain employs TRBV20-1 and TRBJ2-3; the match to TRBD2 covers 12 bases. Per germline, CDR1 DFQATT and CDR2 SNEGSKA (reference sequence). The V segment lost 3 bases and the J segment 2 bases; nucleotides outside the gene matches: 6. The CDR3 length is 16 residues. The chain's CDR3 is CSASPTSGRATDTQYF. Here the CDR3 DNA reads TGCAGTGCTAGTCCGACTAGCGGGAGAGCCACAGATACGCAGTATTTT.

The sample holds many counts of this clonotype. J is TRBJ2-7 and V is TRBV6-1; TRBD2 might be the D (5 bases). The V gene lost 6 bases and the J gene lost 6 bases, with 15 bases spanning the gap. The germline CDR1 and CDR2 sequences are MNHNS and SASEGT. The CDR3 is 13 amino acids. CDR3 coding DNA: TGTGCCAGCAGGGTGACTACCTCGGGCGAGCAGTACTTC. Encoded protein: CASRVTTSGEQYF.

This clonotype was recorded many times. The chain joins TRBV6-1 to TRBJ2-7; D unresolved. The CDR3 is 15 amino acids. The V gene's germline CDR1 is MNHNS and CDR2 SASEGT. Trimming cost V 1 base and J 0 bases, with 10 bases left between them. CDR3 DNA sequence: TGTGCCAGCAGTGAAGTACCTGATACCTCCTACGAGCAGTACTTC. This codes for CASSEVPDTSYEQYF.

This clonotype was seen repeatedly, ten times or more. This rearrangement joins TRBV5-1 to TRBJ2-3; possible D gene TRBD2, 5 bases. This CDR3 spans 14 amino acids. The germline gives CDR1 SGHRS, CDR2 YFSETQ. Trimming pared 1 base from V and 4 bases from J, leaving 10 bases between. The CDR3 loop is CASSLFSGADTQYF. CDR3 nucleotides: TGCGCCAGCAGCTTGTTCTCCGGGGCAGATACGCAGTATTTT.

The gene calls are TRBV28 and TRBJ1-1; possible D gene TRBD1, 5 bases. V lost 5 bases and J 6 bases, leaving 10 bases between the germline ends. This CDR3 comprises 12 residues. The V gene's germline CDR1 is MDHEN and CDR2 SYDVKM. DNA for the CDR3: TGTGCCAGCAGTCCCCGGGGCTCTGAAGCTTTCTTT. As protein: CASSPRGSEAFF.

The chain employs TRBV28 and TRBJ2-2; the D is unclear. The CDR3 totals 15 residues. Trimming took off 2 bases at V and 6 bases at J, with 13 bases between the two ends. The V gene's germline CDR1 is MDHEN and CDR2 SYDVKM. The DNA of the CDR3 is TGTGCCAGCAGTTTAACTTCCGGAAACCCCGGGGAGCTGTTTTTT. Encoded protein: CASSLTSGNPGELFF.